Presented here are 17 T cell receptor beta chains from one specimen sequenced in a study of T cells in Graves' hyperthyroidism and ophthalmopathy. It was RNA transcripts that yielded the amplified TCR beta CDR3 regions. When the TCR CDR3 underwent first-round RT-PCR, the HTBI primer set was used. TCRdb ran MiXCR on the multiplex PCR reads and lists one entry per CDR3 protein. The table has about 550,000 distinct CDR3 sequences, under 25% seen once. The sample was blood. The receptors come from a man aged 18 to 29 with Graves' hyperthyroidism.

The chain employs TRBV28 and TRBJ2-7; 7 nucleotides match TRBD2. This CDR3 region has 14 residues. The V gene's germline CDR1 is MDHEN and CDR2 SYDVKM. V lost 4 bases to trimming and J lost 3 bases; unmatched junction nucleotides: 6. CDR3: CASSSLSGNYEQYF. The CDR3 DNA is TGTGCCAGCAGTTCCTTAAGCGGGAACTACGAGCAGTACTTC.

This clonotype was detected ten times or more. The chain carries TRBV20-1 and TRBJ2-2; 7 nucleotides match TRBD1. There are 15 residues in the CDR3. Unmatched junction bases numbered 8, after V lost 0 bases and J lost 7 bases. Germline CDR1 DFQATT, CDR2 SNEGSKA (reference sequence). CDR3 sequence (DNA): TGCAGTGCTAGAGATGTGACAGGGTCGTTCGGGGAGCTGTTTTTT. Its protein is CSARDVTGSFGELFF.

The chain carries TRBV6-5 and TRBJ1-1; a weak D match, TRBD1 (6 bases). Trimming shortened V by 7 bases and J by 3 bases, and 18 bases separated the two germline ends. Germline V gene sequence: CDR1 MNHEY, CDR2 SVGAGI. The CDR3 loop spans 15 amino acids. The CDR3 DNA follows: TGTGCCAGCATTAGCCGTCCACAGGGTGACACTGAAGCTTTCTTT. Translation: CASISRPQGDTEAFF.

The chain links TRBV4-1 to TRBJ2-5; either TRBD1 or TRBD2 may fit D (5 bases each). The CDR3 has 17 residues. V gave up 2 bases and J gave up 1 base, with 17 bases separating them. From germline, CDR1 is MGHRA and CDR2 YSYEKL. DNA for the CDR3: TGCGCCAGCAGCCAAAGCGCGAGGGGCGGGTCCCAAGAGACCCAGTACTTC. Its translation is CASSQSARGGSQETQYF.

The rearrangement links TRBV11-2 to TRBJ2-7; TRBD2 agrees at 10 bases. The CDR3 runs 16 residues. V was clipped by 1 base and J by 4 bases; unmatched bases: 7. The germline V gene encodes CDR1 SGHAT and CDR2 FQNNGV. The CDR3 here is CASSLGPSGRMYEQYF. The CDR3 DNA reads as TGTGCCAGCAGCTTAGGTCCTAGCGGGAGAATGTACGAGCAGTACTTC.

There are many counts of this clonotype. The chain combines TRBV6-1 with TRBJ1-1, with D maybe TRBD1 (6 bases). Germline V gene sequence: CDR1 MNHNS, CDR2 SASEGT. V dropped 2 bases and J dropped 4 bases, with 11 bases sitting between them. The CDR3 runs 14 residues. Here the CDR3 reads CASSERGGGTEAFF. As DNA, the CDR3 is TGTGCCAGCAGTGAAAGGGGGGGAGGCACTGAAGCTTTCTTT.

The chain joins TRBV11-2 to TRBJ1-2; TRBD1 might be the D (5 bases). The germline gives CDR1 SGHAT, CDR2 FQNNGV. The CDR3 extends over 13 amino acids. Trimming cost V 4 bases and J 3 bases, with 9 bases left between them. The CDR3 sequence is CASSSTVYYGYTF. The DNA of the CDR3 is TGTGCCAGCAGCTCGACAGTTTACTATGGCTACACCTTC.

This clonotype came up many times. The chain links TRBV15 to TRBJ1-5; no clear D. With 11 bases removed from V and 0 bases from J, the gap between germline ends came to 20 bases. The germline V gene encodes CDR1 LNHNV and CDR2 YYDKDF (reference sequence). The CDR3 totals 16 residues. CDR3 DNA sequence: TGTGCCCCCGATGGAGAGACACTTCGTAGCAATCAGCCCCAGCATTTT. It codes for CAPDGETLRSNQPQHF.

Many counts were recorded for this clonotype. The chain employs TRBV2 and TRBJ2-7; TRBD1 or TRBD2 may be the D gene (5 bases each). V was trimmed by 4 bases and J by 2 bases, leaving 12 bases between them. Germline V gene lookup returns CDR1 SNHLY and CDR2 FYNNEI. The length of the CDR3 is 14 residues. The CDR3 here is CASSGGARTYEQYF. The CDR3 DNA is TGTGCCAGCAGTGGAGGGGCACGAACCTACGAGCAGTACTTC. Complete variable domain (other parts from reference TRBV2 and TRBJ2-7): EPEVTQTPSHQVTQMGQEVILRCVPISNHLYFYWYRQILGQKVEFLVSFYNNEISEKSEIFDDQFSVERPDGSNFTLKIRSTKLEDSAMYFCASSGGARTYEQYFGPGTRLTVT.

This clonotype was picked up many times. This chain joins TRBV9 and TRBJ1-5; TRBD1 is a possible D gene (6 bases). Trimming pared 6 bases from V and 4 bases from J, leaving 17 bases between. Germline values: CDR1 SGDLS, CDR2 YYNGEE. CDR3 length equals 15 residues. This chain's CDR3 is CASNKGGMGNQPQHF. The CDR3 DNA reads TGTGCCAGCAACAAAGGGGGTATGGGGAATCAGCCCCAGCATTTT.

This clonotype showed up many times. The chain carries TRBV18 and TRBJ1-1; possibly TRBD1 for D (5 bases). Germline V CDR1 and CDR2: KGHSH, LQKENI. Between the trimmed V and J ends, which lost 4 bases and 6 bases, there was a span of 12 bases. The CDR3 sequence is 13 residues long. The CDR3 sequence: CASSRDVGAEAFF. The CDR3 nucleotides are TGTGCCAGCTCACGGGACGTGGGCGCTGAAGCTTTCTTT.

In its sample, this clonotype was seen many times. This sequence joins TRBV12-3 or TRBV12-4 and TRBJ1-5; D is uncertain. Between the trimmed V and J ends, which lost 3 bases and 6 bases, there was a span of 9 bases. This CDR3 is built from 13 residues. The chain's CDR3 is CASSLAGSQPQHF. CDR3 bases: TGTGCCAGCAGTTTGGCGGGGTCTCAGCCCCAGCATTTT.

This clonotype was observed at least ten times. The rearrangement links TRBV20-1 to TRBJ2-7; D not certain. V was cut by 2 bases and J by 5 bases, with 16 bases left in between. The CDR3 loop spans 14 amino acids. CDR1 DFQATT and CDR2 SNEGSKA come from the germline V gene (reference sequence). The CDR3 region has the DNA TGCAGTGCTAGAAGACCGACTCCTATGCACGAGCAGTACTTC. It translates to CSARRPTPMHEQYF.

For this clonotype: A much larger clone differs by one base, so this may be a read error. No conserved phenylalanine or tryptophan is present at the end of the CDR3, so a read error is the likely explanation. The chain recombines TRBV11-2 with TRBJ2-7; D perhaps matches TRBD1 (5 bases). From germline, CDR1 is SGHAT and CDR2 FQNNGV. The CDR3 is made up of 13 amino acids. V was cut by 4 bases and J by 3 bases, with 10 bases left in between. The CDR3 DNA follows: TGTGCCAGCAGCTCCCGCAGGGTCTACGAGCAGTACTTA. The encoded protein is CASSSRRVYEQYL.

The CDR3 is CASTLGQGGDHYTF. In DNA, the CDR3 is TGTGCCAGTACCCTCGGACAGGGAGGTGATCACTACACCTTC. The chain couples TRBV19 to TRBJ1-2; 8 bases map to TRBD1. The CDR3 is made up of 14 amino acids. Germline assignment: CDR1 LNHDA and CDR2 SQIVND (reference sequence). V was pared by 7 bases and J by 10 bases, with 14 bases of the junction left unmatched.

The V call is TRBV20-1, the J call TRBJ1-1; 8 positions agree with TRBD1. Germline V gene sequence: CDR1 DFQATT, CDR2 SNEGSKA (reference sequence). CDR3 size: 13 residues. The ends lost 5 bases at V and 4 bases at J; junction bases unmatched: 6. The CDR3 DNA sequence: TGCAGTGCTGCGACAGGGGACCGCACTGAAGCTTTCTTT. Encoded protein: CSAATGDRTEAFF.

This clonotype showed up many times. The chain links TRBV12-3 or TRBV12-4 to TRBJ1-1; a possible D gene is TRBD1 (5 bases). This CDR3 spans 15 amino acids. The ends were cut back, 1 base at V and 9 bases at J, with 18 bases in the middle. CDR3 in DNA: TGTGCCAGCAGTTTAGGCCAGGGATGGGCCGTTAAAGCTTTCTTT. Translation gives CASSLGQGWAVKAFF.